The entry below describes one TCR beta chain. Clones were read by immunoSEQ multiplex PCR, and TCRdb kept only the in-frame ones, dropping some. The sample yields 140,000 or so clones, 80% seen once. CDR1 and CDR2 (germline): MGHDK, SYGVNS. The V gene end was trimmed by 1 base and the J gene end by 1 base; junction bases not matched to a gene: 7. The CDR3 length is 17 residues. These data come from a study of blood T cell repertoires in COVID-19. Across the study: Samples representing acute and convalescent COVID-19 were sourced from the United States, Italy and Spain.

What was sequenced was peripheral blood. This clonotype originated in a woman aged 45-60 years with acute or convalescent COVID-19. V gene TRBV25-1 combines with J gene TRBJ1-1; TRBD1 agrees at 9 bases. CDR3 in DNA: TGTGCCAGCAGTGAATTTGTGGGACAGGGAGAGAACACTGAAGCTTTCTTT. Its translation: CASSEFVGQGENTEAFF.